The T cell receptor beta chain under discussion was sequenced for a study of vaccination effects on CD4 cells after COVID-19. Study-wide background: Participants each got two BNT162b2 or mRNA-1273 vaccine doses.

As regards this clone: Its antigen is still unknown.

TCRdb keeps only in-frame clones here, not all; method: immunoSEQ multiplex PCR. The sample lists tens of thousands of clones; around 76% were seen once. Germline V gene data show CDR1 as SGHTA and CDR2 as FQGNSA. This CDR3 comprises 17 residues. V shed 5 bases and J 7 bases; nucleotides not matched to a gene: 12. General observations from the study: Late after vaccination, infection- and vaccine-induced clones showed marked clonal contraction.

Peptide-pool stimulation followed by sequencing identified expanded antigen-specific CD4+ clonotypes in the ViraFEST assay. After about 10 days in culture, the CD4+ T cells were isolated. None of the vaccinated had previously contracted SARS-CoV-2, and their nucleocapsid antibodies tested negative. PBMC cultures contained two million cells per well, approximately 9.2 IU/ml IL-2 and around 9.9 ug/ml peptides. Days 3 and 7 saw half the medium replaced with IL-2 medium. The sequencing used CD4+ T cells from PBMCs cultured with HCoV-NL63 spike peptides, collected before COVID-19 vaccination. This receptor was taken from a human donor who received a COVID-19 vaccine. V usage is TRBV7-2 and J usage is TRBJ2-1, with 12 bases fitting TRBD2. CDR3 in DNA: TGTGCCAGCAGCCCGCGCCATCTAGCGGGGGGGCCGAATGAGCAGTTCTTC. Residues: CASSPRHLAGGPNEQFF. Using reference TRBV7-2 and TRBJ2-1 for the parts outside the CDR3, the full variable domain is GAGVSQSPSNKVTEKGKDVELRCDPISGHTALYWYRQSLGQGLEFLIYFQGNSAPDKSGLPSDRFSAERTGGSVSTLTIQRTQQEDSAVYLCASSPRHLAGGPNEQFFGPGTRLTVL.